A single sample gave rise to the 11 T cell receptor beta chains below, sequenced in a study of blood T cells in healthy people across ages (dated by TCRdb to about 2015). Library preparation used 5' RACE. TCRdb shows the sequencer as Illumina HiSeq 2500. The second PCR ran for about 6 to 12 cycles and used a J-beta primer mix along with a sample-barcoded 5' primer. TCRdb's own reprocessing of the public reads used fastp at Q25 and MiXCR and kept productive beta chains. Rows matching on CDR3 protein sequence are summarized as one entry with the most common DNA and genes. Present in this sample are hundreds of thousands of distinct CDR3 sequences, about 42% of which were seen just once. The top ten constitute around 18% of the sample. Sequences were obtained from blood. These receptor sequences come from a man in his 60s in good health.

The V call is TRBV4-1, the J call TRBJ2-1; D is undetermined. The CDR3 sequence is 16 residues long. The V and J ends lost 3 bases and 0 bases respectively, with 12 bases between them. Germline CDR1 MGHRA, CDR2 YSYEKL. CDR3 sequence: CASSQSGRSSYNEQFF. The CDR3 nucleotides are TGCGCCAGCAGCCAGTCAGGACGCAGCTCCTACAATGAGCAGTTCTTC.

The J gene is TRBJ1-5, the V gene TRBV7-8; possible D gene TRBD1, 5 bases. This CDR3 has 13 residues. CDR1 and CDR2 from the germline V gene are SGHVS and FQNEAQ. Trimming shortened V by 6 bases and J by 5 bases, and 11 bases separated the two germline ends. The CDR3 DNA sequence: TGTGCCAGCAGTCACGGGGCGTATCAGCCCCAGCATTTT. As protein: CASSHGAYQPQHF.

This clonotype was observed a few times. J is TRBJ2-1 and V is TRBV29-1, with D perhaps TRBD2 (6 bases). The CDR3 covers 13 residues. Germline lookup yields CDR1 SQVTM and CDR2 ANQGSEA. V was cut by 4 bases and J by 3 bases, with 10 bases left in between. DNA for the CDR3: TGCAGCGTTGGTCAGGGACTCTACAATGAGCAGTTCTTC. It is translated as CSVGQGLYNEQFF.

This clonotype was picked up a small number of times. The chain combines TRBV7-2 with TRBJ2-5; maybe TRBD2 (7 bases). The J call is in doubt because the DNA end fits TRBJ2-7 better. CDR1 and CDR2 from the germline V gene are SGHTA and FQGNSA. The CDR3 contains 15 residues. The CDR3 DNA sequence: TGTGCCAGCAGCTACGGTGGGGGGGGCCTTTACGAGCAGTACTTC. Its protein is CASSYGGGGLYEQYF.

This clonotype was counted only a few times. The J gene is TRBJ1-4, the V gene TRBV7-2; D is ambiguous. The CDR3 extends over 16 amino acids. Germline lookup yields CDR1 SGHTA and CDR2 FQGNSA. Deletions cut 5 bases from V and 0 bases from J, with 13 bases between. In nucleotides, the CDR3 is TGTGCCAGCAGCGCAAGTGTCGGAGCAACTAATGAAAAACTGTTTTTT. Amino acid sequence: CASSASVGATNEKLFF.

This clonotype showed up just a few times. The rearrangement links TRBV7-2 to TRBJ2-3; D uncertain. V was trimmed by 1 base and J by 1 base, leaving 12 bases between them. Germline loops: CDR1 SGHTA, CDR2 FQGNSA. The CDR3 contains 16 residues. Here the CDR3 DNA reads TGTGCCAGCAGCTTAGGGACGTACTCTGGCACAGATACGCAGTATTTT. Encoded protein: CASSLGTYSGTDTQYF. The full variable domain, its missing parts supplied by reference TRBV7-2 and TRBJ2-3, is GAGVSQSPSNKVTEKGKDVELRCDPISGHTALYWYRQSLGQGLEFLIYFQGNSAPDKSGLPSDRFSAERTGGSVSTLTIQRTQQEDSAVYLCASSLGTYSGTDTQYFGPGTRLTVL.

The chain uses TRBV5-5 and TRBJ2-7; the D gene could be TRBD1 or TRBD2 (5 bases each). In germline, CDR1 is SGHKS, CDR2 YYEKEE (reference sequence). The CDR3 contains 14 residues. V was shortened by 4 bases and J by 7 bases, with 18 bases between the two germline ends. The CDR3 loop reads CASSAHGGDNEQYF. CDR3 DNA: TGTGCCAGCAGCGCTCATGGGGGAGATAATGAGCAGTACTTC.

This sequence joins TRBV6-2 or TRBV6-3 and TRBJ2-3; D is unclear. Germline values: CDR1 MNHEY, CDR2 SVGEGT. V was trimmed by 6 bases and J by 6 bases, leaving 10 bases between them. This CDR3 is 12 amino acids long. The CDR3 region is CASSPLYDTQYF. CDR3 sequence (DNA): TGTGCCAGCAGCCCCCTCTATGATACGCAGTATTTT.

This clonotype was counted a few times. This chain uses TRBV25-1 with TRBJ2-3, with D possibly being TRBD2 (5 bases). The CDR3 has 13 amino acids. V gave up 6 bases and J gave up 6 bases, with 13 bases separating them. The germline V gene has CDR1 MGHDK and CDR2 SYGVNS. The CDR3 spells CASSTRSYDTQYF. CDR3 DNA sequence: TGTGCCAGCAGCACTAGGAGTTACGATACGCAGTATTTT.

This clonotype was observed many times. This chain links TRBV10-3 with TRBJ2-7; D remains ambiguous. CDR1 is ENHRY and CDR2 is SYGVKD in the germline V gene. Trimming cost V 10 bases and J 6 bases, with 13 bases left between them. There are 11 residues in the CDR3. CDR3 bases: TGTGCCACCCTAATAAACAGCGAGCAGTACTTC. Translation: CATLINSEQYF.

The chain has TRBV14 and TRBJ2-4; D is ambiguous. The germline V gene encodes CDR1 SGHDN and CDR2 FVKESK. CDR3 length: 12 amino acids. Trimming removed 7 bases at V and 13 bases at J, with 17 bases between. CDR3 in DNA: TGTGCCAGCACCCTCGTTGGTCAAGAGCAGTACTTC. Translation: CASTLVGQEQYF.